The sequence of this T cell receptor beta chain was determined in a study of CD8+CD57+ T cells in acquired aplastic anemia. For the study at large: Across the sorted CD4+ and CD8+ cells, DNA amounts averaged roughly 3 ug. Study-wide points: Patients and controls shared under 35 CD8+ CDR3 sequences, which appeared highly expressed in patients and within their immunodominant clones.

A remark on this clonotype: Its antigen remains unidentified.

For CDR3 and TCR beta VDJ profiling, genomic DNA was the template used. TCRdb processed the reads anew with MiXCR; each CDR3 protein has one entry. This sample has 95,000 to 120,000 distinct CDR3 sequences, with around 49% found just once. Germline CDR1 ENHRY, CDR2 SYGVKD. With 4 bases removed from V and 8 bases from J, the gap between germline ends came to 6 bases. The CDR3 sequence is 12 residues long. The sample taken for sequencing was sorted CD4+, CD8+, or CD8+CD57+ T cells (not recorded which) from PBMCs. The chain recombines TRBV10-3 with TRBJ1-6; D is uncertain. The sequence came from a human donor in good health, serving as a control. CDR3 DNA: TGTGCCATCAGTGGATTAGATTCACCCCTCCACTTT. It specifies CAISGLDSPLHF.